This is a list of T cell receptor beta chains from one sample in a study of CD8+ T cells in alopecia areata. Generated by immunoSEQ multiplex PCR, the TCRdb table keeps only in-frame clones and is missing some. Counted here are 85,000 to 110,000 clones, just over 85% occurring once; the ten biggest clones make up roughly 11%. The material was CD8+ T cells sorted from blood, obtained around week 31, from a patient treated with tofacitinib. Every receptor here comes from a human donor with alopecia areata. Each CDR3 is given with its conserved first and last residue. D genes are given only for firm matches.

d_gene: .; j_gene: TRBJ2-1; v_gene: TRBV11-2; CDR3nt: TGTGCCAGCAGCTGGGGGAAGGGCGGACTCGACAATGAGCAGTTCTTC; CDR3aa: CASSWGKGGLDNEQFF
d_gene: .; j_gene: TRBJ2-1; v_gene: TRBV4-1; CDR3nt: TGCGCCAGCAGCCAAGTGACGGGATTAAATGAGCAGTTCTTC; CDR3aa: CASSQVTGLNEQFF
d_gene: TRBD1; j_gene: TRBJ2-7; v_gene: TRBV29-1; CDR3nt: TGCAGCGTAGATTCCGGGACAGGTCTTTACGAGCAGTACTTC; CDR3aa: CSVDSGTGLYEQYF
d_gene: .; j_gene: TRBJ2-1; v_gene: TRBV30; CDR3nt: TGTGCCTGGAGTCGGGGACTCGCGGCCTACAATGAGCAGTTCTTC; CDR3aa: CAWSRGLAAYNEQFF
d_gene: TRBD1; j_gene: TRBJ2-4; v_gene: TRBV7-9; CDR3nt: TGTGCCAGCAGCGCACGACAGGGGGTCAACATTCAGTACTTC; CDR3aa: CASSARQGVNIQYF
d_gene: TRBD2; j_gene: TRBJ2-3; v_gene: TRBV5-6; CDR3nt: TGTGCCAGCAGCTCCGAGATGATAGCGGGAGGCACAGATACGCAGTATTTT; CDR3aa: CASSSEMIAGGTDTQYF
d_gene: .; j_gene: TRBJ1-2; v_gene: TRBV5-6; CDR3nt: TGTGCCAGCAGCTCGCAGGACTATGGCTACACCTTC; CDR3aa: CASSSQDYGYTF
d_gene: TRBD1; j_gene: TRBJ2-7; v_gene: TRBV19; CDR3nt: TGTGCCAGCCAGAGACAGGGATCCTACGAGCAGTACTTC; CDR3aa: CASQRQGSYEQYF
d_gene: .; j_gene: TRBJ2-7; v_gene: TRBV27; CDR3nt: TGTGCCAGCAGTTGGGGACTGGGACACGAGCAGTACTTC; CDR3aa: CASSWGLGHEQYF
d_gene: TRBD1; j_gene: TRBJ1-2; v_gene: TRBV27; CDR3nt: TGTGCCAGCGGCTCCGGGACAGGGTATAACTATGGCTACACCTTC; CDR3aa: CASGSGTGYNYGYTF